This T cell receptor beta chain was captured by sequencing in a study of OX40 agonist ivuxolimab in advanced cancers. Overall study results and limits: Blood T cells, both CD4+ and CD8+, expanded clonally by week 6 at 0.1 to 3.0 mg/kg.

Sequencing used immunoSEQ multiplex PCR; TCRdb keeps in-frame clones, though not all of them. The sample records roughly 80,000 clones, around four fifths being singletons. Trimming removed 4 bases at V and 6 bases at J, with 12 bases between. Germline loops: CDR1 SNHLY, CDR2 FYNNEI. This CDR3 spans 13 amino acids. As regards this clone: Its antigen is unknown.

The receptor was derived from an adult with an advanced solid tumor such as melanoma, head and neck, liver or kidney cancer. Sample: CD4+ or CD8+ T cells sorted from blood, taken in a trial of the OX40 agonist ivuxolimab. This chain connects TRBV2 to TRBJ1-1, with D tentatively TRBD1 (6 bases). The CDR3 spells CASSGRGEAEAFF. CDR3 bases: TGTGCCAGCAGTGGCAGGGGCGAGGCTGAAGCTTTCTTT.